This is a list of T cell receptor beta chains from one sample in a study of blood T cell repertoires in COVID-19. Measured with immunoSEQ multiplex PCR; TCRdb has only the in-frame clones, and not every one. The sample lists 130,000 to 150,000 clones; roughly 80% were seen once. Material: peripheral blood. The receptors come from a man aged 70-80 years who had recovered from COVID-19. The CDR3 runs from the conserved cysteine through the conserved F or W. Each record gives: V gene, J gene, CDR3 protein.

V: TRBV15
J: TRBJ2-7
CDR3: CATSRERENEQYF

V: TRBV19
J: TRBJ2-1
CDR3: CASVQRESDNEQFF

V: TRBV19
J: TRBJ1-5
CDR3: CASSIGRSNQPQHF

V: TRBV19
J: TRBJ2-7
CDR3: CASRLAGDYEQYF

V: TRBV2
J: TRBJ1-1
CDR3: CASIRLGDTEAFF

V: TRBV2
J: TRBJ2-2
CDR3: CASSPTSGRLTGELFF

V: TRBV6-1
J: TRBJ1-2
CDR3: CASSEYGYGYTF

V: TRBV27
J: TRBJ2-7
CDR3: CASSLSGRGSYEQYF

V: TRBV7-2
J: TRBJ2-1
CDR3: CASSPMQGISYNEQFF

V: TRBV5-4
J: TRBJ2-1
CDR3: CASSPQGLAVNEQFF

V: TRBV7-9
J: TRBJ2-1
CDR3: CASSLVGTSGAGYNEQFF

V: TRBV5-6
J: TRBJ2-1
CDR3: CASSPTGQGHNEQFF

V: TRBV19
J: TRBJ2-4
CDR3: CASSIGSGIAKNIQYF

V: TRBV7-2
J: TRBJ2-2
CDR3: CASSVLAGNTGELFF

V: TRBV13
J: TRBJ2-1
CDR3: CASSPALEAGHPNEQFF

V: TRBV28
J: TRBJ2-2
CDR3: CASTFGGQGVGELFF

V: TRBV5-6
J: TRBJ1-2
CDR3: CASSLDSRGYTF

V: TRBV19
J: TRBJ1-1
CDR3: CASSSRQGGNTEAFF

V: TRBV11-2
J: TRBJ1-4
CDR3: CASSSQGAADNEKLFF

V: TRBV6-6
J: TRBJ2-2
CDR3: CASSFRTARGTGELFF

V: TRBV29-1
J: TRBJ2-1
CDR3: CSVAPMGSYNEQFF

V: TRBV5-1
J: TRBJ2-6
CDR3: CASSPYRLTNSGANVLTF

V: TRBV27
J: TRBJ2-1
CDR3: CASSPTTSGRSNEQFF

V: TRBV11-2
J: TRBJ2-3
CDR3: CASSPGQKVTDTQYF

V: TRBV6-5
J: TRBJ2-1
CDR3: CASSNSGGGGEQFF

V: TRBV7-2
J: TRBJ1-2
CDR3: CASSQQGADGYTF

V: TRBV15
J: TRBJ2-2
CDR3: CATSRDHRQGGTGELFF

V: TRBV10-3
J: TRBJ1-5
CDR3: CAISGQFNQPQHF

V: TRBV12-3/TRBV12-4
J: TRBJ2-7
CDR3: CASSLGLEQYF

V: TRBV11-2
J: TRBJ2-3
CDR3: CASSSLAAIGSTDTQYF

V: TRBV2
J: TRBJ1-5
CDR3: CASSEPDRGHQPQHF

V: TRBV27
J: TRBJ2-7
CDR3: CATGQGWEQYF